The T cell receptor (beta chain) described here comes from a study of identical twins. Germline values: CDR1 SGHRS, CDR2 YFSETQ. With 0 bases removed from V and 5 bases from J, the gap between germline ends came to 12 bases. This CDR3 spans 15 amino acids. TCRdb re-called the 5' RACE reads with MiXCR, one entry per CDR3 protein. The table lists 200,000 to 250,000 distinct CDR3 sequences, approximately 8.3% of them singletons. This clonotype showed up many times. The same data also contributed to another study, on yellow fever vaccine responses in identical twins.

Source material: memory (CD45RO+) T cells sorted from blood. This sequence joins TRBV5-1 and TRBJ2-4; D is possibly TRBD1 (6 bases). The origin of this receptor is a woman under 30 in good health. The CDR3 nucleotides read TGCGCCAGCAGCTTGGTTGCAGGGGTTGAAAACATTCAGTACTTC. The encoded protein is CASSLVAGVENIQYF.